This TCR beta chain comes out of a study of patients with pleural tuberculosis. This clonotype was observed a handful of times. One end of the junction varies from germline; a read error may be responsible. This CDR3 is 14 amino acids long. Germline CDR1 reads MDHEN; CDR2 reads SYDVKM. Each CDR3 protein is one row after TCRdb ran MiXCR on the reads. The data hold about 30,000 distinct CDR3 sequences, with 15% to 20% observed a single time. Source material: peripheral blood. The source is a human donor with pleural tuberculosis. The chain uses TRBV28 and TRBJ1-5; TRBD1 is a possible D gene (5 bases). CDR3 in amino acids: CSSRVTNSNQPQHF. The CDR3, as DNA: TGTTCCAGCAGGGTGACGAATAGCAATCAGCCCCAGCATTTT. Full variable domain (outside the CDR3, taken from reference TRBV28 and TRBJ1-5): DVKVTQSSRYLVKRTGEKVFLECVQDMDHENMFWYRQDPGLGLRLIYFSYDVKMKEKGDIPEGYSVSREKKERFSLILESASTNQTSMYLCSSRVTNSNQPQHFGDGTRLSIL.